These T cell receptor beta chains were read from a single sample in a study of cytomegalovirus exposure and HLA in healthy donors. TCRdb's table, derived via immunoSEQ multiplex PCR, lists solely in-frame clones and lacks some. This table holds some 80,000 clones. The material sequenced was PBMCs. These receptors were taken from a woman aged 25 to 39 in good health and CMV-seronegative. Each CDR3 is given without its conserved first and last residue.

v_call cdr3_aa
TRBV6-1 ASSEDFRRAAF
TRBV27 ASSLRQGAYEQY
TRBV7-2 ASSSGGTGSYEQY
TRBV13 ASSLGLNGETQY
TRBV7-8 ASSTDWRGNEQY
TRBV7-2 ASSLGLAGVETQY
TRBV30 AWSGGEVGEAF
TRBV30 AWDQGAGNQPQH
TRBV7-9 ASSARQGGFHKDTQY
TRBV7-9 ASSLYMTGELF
TRBV4-2 ASSPTPDSNYGYT
TRBV5-6 ASSLGRGRSYEQY
TRBV19 ASSGQGARGTEAF
TRBV28 ASSTSIGYQETQY
TRBV2 ASSESWNTEAF
TRBV30 AWNRGGTEDF
TRBV2 ASATDRGLNEKLF
TRBV30 APRLRNSPLH
TRBV28 ASRPIAVGSYEQY
TRBV12-5 ASGLNQVETQY
TRBV5-1 ASSNTHLDTYYGYT
TRBV5-1 ASSFDIGTGGYEQY
TRBV6-6 ASSPRQGSQPQH
TRBV5-1 ASRSHKDTEAF
TRBV5-1 ASSFSTGTNNNEQF
TRBV5-4 ASNPGRGATNTEAF